The 2 T cell receptor beta chains presented below share a single source sample, sequenced in a study of T cells after yellow fever vaccination. TCRdb analysed the 5' RACE reads with MiXCR anew, one entry per CDR3 protein. The table lists hundreds of thousands of distinct CDR3 sequences, around 3.9% of them singletons, with 23% in the top ten. Sequenced here: PBMCs, sampled on the day of the yellow fever booster vaccination. The receptors here all came from a young man who received the YFV17D yellow fever vaccine.

The sample holds many counts of this clonotype. This chain connects TRBV6-2 or TRBV6-3 to TRBJ2-1; possibly TRBD2 for D (5 bases). The CDR3 contains 12 residues. Looked up from germline, CDR1 is MNHEY and CDR2 is SVGEGT. The V and J ends lost 8 bases and 10 bases respectively, with 15 bases between them. CDR3 amino acids: CASRQASREQFF. The CDR3 bases are TGTGCCAGCCGTCAGGCTAGCAGGGAGCAGTTCTTC.

The chain uses TRBV7-2 and TRBJ1-1; a possible D gene is TRBD1 (5 bases). The CDR3 is 14 residues long. Between the trimmed V and J ends, which lost 7 bases and 3 bases, there was a span of 15 bases. Germline lookup yields CDR1 SGHTA and CDR2 FQGNSA. CDR3 in DNA: TGTGCCAGCACCCCTTTCCAGGGATACACTGAAGCTTTCTTT. Translation gives CASTPFQGYTEAFF.